The 18 T cell receptor beta chains presented below share a single source sample, sequenced in a study of human T cells and chemical hapten exposure. TCRdb redid the calling of the RACE reads with MiXCR, one entry per CDR3 protein. The sample records around 380,000 distinct CDR3 sequences, 4.8% being singletons. Sample time point: patch test 1, 2 weeks after DPC sensitization. Sample treatment: therapeutic diphenylcyclopropenone sensitization with weekly scalp DPC. The sample here was whole blood, taken in connection with sensitization to the hapten diphenylcyclopropenone (DPC). The origin of the receptors is a woman aged 45-65 years with alopecia areata. Some clones in this sample may be carry-over from other donors' samples.

The chain links TRBV19 to TRBJ1-6; D is uncertain. V lost 9 bases to trimming and J lost 0 bases, with 15 bases between them. Germline-derived CDR1 and CDR2 are LNHDA and SQIVND (reference sequence). CDR3 length equals 16 residues. The CDR3 here is CASSDSLSSYNSPLHF. CDR3 DNA: TGTGCCAGCTCGGACTCCCTGAGCTCCTATAATTCACCCCTCCACTTT. Drawing the rest from reference TRBV19 and TRBJ1-6, the complete variable domain is DGGITQSPKYLFRKEGQNVTLSCEQNLNHDAMYWYRQDPGQGLRLIYYSQIVNDFQKGDIAEGYSVSREKKESFPLTVTSAQKNPTAFYLCASSDSLSSYNSPLHFGNGTRLTVT.

This chain connects TRBV28 to TRBJ2-1; 8 nucleotides match TRBD2. Looked up from germline, CDR1 is MDHEN and CDR2 is SYDVKM. This CDR3 region has 15 residues. V shed 6 bases and J 8 bases; nucleotides not matched to a gene: 12. The CDR3 protein is CASSRGLGGIHEQFF. DNA of the CDR3: TGTGCCAGCAGCAGGGGACTAGGGGGGATCCATGAGCAGTTCTTC.

Notes on this clonotype: A clone one base away is much larger, so this may be a read error. J is TRBJ2-1 and V is TRBV7-2, with D maybe TRBD2 (5 bases). CDR1 and CDR2 (germline): SGHTA, FQGNSA. There are 15 residues in the CDR3. V gave up 5 bases and J gave up 0 bases, with 11 bases separating them. The CDR3 sequence: CASSPSWSSYNEQFF. The CDR3 bases are TGTGCCAGCAGCCCTAGCTGGAGCTCCTACAATGAGCAGTTCTTC.

This clonotype was seen a few times. V usage is TRBV27 and J usage is TRBJ1-1; 7 bases line up with TRBD1. The junction had 16 bases not matched to a gene; V was cut back by 3 bases and J by 6 bases. This CDR3 spans 17 amino acids. CDR1 is MNHEY, CDR2 SMNVEV, per germline (reference sequence). Written as DNA, the CDR3 is TGTGCCAGCAGTTTCCGGGACAGCCGTTTCGGGGAGCCTGAAGCTTTCTTT. Translated, it gives CASSFRDSRFGEPEAFF.

Many counts were recorded for this clonotype. The chain has TRBV20-1 and TRBJ2-3; D is perhaps TRBD1 or TRBD2 (5 bases each). Per germline, CDR1 DFQATT and CDR2 SNEGSKA (reference sequence). V was trimmed by 4 bases and J by 3 bases, leaving 17 bases between them. The CDR3 extends over 15 amino acids. In DNA, the CDR3 is TGCAGTGCTACGGGACCCCCAAGCACGACAGATACGCAGTATTTT. Translated, it gives CSATGPPSTTDTQYF.

This clonotype was observed many times. The chain has TRBV12-3 or TRBV12-4 and TRBJ1-1, with a possible D match to TRBD1 (6 bases). V was cut by 5 bases and J by 5 bases, with 9 bases left in between. The CDR3 runs to 12 residues. The CDR3 DNA sequence: TGTGCCAGCAGTATAGGACAGACTGAAGCTTTCTTT. It codes for CASSIGQTEAFF.

This clonotype came up many times. The chain has TRBV13 and TRBJ2-3; D is perhaps TRBD2 (7 bases). Germline V CDR1 and CDR2: PRHDT, FYEKMQ (reference sequence). The CDR3 sequence is 16 residues long. Deletions cut 5 bases from V and 2 bases from J, with 17 bases between. The CDR3 is CASSTQGGGPTDTQYF. The CDR3 bases are TGTGCCAGCAGCACGCAGGGCGGGGGCCCCACAGATACGCAGTATTTT.

There are a few counts of this clonotype. The V call is TRBV4-3, the J call TRBJ1-1; the D is unclear. With 3 bases removed from V and 11 bases from J, the gap between germline ends came to 13 bases. Germline lookup yields CDR1 LGHNA and CDR2 YSLEER. The CDR3 loop spans 12 amino acids. The chain's CDR3 is CASSHYAGQAFF. CDR3 bases: TGCGCCAGCAGCCACTATGCCGGGCAGGCTTTCTTT.

This clonotype was counted ten times or more. The V gene is TRBV5-1, the J gene TRBJ2-5, with 7 bases identical to TRBD1. Germline V CDR1 and CDR2: SGHRS, YFSETQ. Trimming took 0 bases from V and 1 from J; bases not matched to a gene: 3. The CDR3 covers 15 residues. CDR3 sequence: CASSLEAGGQETQYF. As DNA, the CDR3 is TGCGCCAGCAGCTTGGAGGCAGGGGGCCAAGAGACCCAGTACTTC.

V is TRBV20-1 and J is TRBJ2-7; tentative D call: TRBD1 (5 bases). The CDR3 loop spans 15 amino acids. The V gene lost 4 bases and the J gene lost 7 bases, with 23 bases spanning the gap. The germline V gene has CDR1 DFQATT and CDR2 SNEGSKA (reference sequence). The CDR3 DNA reads TGCAGTGCTAACCGACAGAGATCCTACGGCTGGGAGCAGTACTTC. It translates to CSANRQRSYGWEQYF.

This clonotype was observed at least ten times. This chain connects TRBV11-2 to TRBJ1-2, with 7 bases fitting TRBD1. The CDR3 covers 14 residues. Trimming removed 4 bases from V and 4 bases from J; junction bases left unmatched: 6. CDR1 and CDR2 (germline): SGHAT, FQNNGV. The CDR3: CASSSTGLVYGYTF. Here the CDR3 DNA reads TGTGCCAGCAGCTCGACAGGGCTCGTCTATGGCTACACCTTC. Full variable domain (missing parts from reference TRBV11-2 and TRBJ1-2): EAGVAQSPRYKIIEKRQSVAFWCNPISGHATLYWYQQILGQGPKLLIQFQNNGVVDDSQLPKDRFSAERLKGVDSTLKIQPAKLEDSAVYLCASSSTGLVYGYTFGSGTRLTVV.

This clonotype came up many times. The chain combines TRBV15 with TRBJ1-5; D remains unclear. This CDR3 region has 15 residues. V gave up 0 bases and J gave up 5 bases, with 11 bases separating them. CDR1 and CDR2 from the germline V gene are LNHNV and YYDKDF (reference sequence). CDR3 nucleotides: TGTGCCACCAGCAGAGATGGGGATAGGGATCAGCCCCAGCATTTT. Translation: CATSRDGDRDQPQHF.

This clonotype occurred many times. J is TRBJ1-4 and V is TRBV20-1; D gene unclear. V dropped 6 bases and J dropped 5 bases, with 16 bases sitting between them. Germline assignment: CDR1 DFQATT and CDR2 SNEGSKA (reference sequence). The CDR3 consists of 14 residues. The DNA for the CDR3 is TGCAGTGCCCCTTTTGCCCTTAACAATGAAAAACTGTTTTTT. It is translated as CSAPFALNNEKLFF.

This clonotype was seen a few times. The J gene is TRBJ2-1, the V gene TRBV1; TRBD2 is the table's D call and was not checked against the DNA. TRBV1 corresponds to a pseudogene. This CDR3 comprises 15 residues. CDR3 in amino acids: CTSSPTGPGVHEQFF. Here the CDR3 DNA reads TGCACCAGCAGCCCCACGGGCCCAGGAGTACATGAGCAGTTCTTC.

This clonotype occurred a few times. The J gene is TRBJ2-3, the V gene TRBV25-1; D ambiguous. Trimming stripped 6 bases from V and 5 bases from J, with 15 bases between. CDR3 length equals 14 residues. Germline V gene data show CDR1 as MGHDK and CDR2 as SYGVNS. CDR3 sequence (DNA): TGTGCCAGCAGCGAGGATAGGTCCGAAGATACGCAGTATTTT. Its protein product is CASSEDRSEDTQYF.

This clonotype was counted many times. This rearrangement joins TRBV12-3 or TRBV12-4 to TRBJ2-7, with unresolved D. The CDR3 sequence is 15 residues long. The V end lost 5 bases, the J end lost 1 base, and 15 bases lay between the germline ends. CDR3 protein: CASSPSGSSSYEQYF. DNA of the CDR3: TGTGCCAGCAGTCCCAGTGGCAGTTCATCCTACGAGCAGTACTTC.

This clonotype came up many times. V usage is TRBV20-1 and J usage is TRBJ1-2; 10 bases are shared with TRBD1. The trim removed 6 bases at V and 2 bases at J, leaving 6 bases unmatched. Germline V gene lookup returns CDR1 DFQATT and CDR2 SNEGSKA (reference sequence). The CDR3 is 14 residues long. DNA of the CDR3: TGCAGTGCGTCTCCGGGACAGGGGAACTATGGCTACACCTTC. Its translation: CSASPGQGNYGYTF.

The chain combines TRBV3-1 with TRBJ2-7, with 9 bases aligning to TRBD2. The V gene end was trimmed by 0 bases and the J gene end by 7 bases; junction bases not matched to a gene: 7. Germline V lookup: CDR1 LGHDT, CDR2 YNNKEL (reference sequence). The CDR3 spans 15 residues. CDR3: CASSQDSAGGREQYF. In DNA form, the CDR3 reads TGTGCCAGCAGCCAAGATTCTGCGGGGGGGAGGGAGCAGTACTTC.